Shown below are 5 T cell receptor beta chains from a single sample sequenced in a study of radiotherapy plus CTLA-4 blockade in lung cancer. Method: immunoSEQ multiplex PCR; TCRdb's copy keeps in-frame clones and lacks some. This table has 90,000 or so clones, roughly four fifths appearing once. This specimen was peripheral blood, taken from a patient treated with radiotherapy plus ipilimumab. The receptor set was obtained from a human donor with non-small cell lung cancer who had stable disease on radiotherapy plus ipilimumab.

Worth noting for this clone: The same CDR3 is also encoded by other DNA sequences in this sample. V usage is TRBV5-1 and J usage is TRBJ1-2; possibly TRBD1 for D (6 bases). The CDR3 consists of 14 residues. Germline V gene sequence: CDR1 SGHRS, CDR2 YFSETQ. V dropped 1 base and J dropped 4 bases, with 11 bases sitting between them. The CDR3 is CASSLSGAGYGYTF. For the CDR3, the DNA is TGCGCCAGCAGCTTGTCAGGGGCCGGCTATGGCTACACCTTC.

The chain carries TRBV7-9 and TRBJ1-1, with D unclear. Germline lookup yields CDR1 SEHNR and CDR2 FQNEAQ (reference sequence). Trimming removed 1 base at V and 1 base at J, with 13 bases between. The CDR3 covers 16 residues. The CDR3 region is CASSLVARTRNTEAFF. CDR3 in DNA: TGTGCCAGCAGCTTAGTCGCCCGCACACGGAACACTGAAGCTTTCTTT.

The CDR3 DNA follows: TGTGCCAGTAGTATAAGAGGGTGGACAGGAGGGAGCACTGAAGCTTTCTTT. This encodes CASSIRGWTGGSTEAFF. This rearrangement joins TRBV19 to TRBJ1-1; 7 nucleotides agree with TRBD1. V dropped 2 bases and J dropped 4; count of bases not matched to a gene: 13. The germline V gene encodes CDR1 LNHDA and CDR2 SQIVND (reference sequence). The length of the CDR3 is 17 residues.

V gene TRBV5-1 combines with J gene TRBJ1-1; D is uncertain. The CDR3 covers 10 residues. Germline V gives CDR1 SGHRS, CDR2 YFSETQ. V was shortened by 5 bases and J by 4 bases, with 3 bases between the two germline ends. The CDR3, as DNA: TGCGCCAGCAGGGGCACTGAAGCTTTCTTT. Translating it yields CASRGTEAFF.

Here the CDR3 DNA reads TGTGCCAGCAGCTTAGCAGCGGGAGGGCCCTTAGATACGCAGTATTTT. It encodes CASSLAAGGPLDTQYF. The chain combines TRBV7-3 with TRBJ2-3, with 10 bases lining up with TRBD2. Germline V gives CDR1 SGHTA, CDR2 FQGTGA. The CDR3 has 16 amino acids. J was trimmed by 5 bases and V by 2 bases; bases with no gene match: 7. The entire variable domain, with the rest obtained from reference TRBV7-3 and TRBJ2-3, is as follows: GAGVSQTPSNKVTEKGKYVELRCDPISGHTALYWYRQSLGQGPEFLIYFQGTGAADDSGLPNDRFFAVRPEGSVSTLKIQRTERGDSAVYLCASSLAAGGPLDTQYFGPGTRLTVL.